This T cell receptor beta chain was profiled in a study of siplizumab effects on memory and regulatory T cells. Broader study findings: Alloreactive CD4+ clones that could be mapped were on average approximately 69% Treg-derived with siplizumab, against about 25% in controls. A major contribution to the alloresponse seemed to be made by naive T cells, which seemed more diverse than memory cells.

To note about this clone: Its antigen is unidentified.

This CDR3 is built from 15 residues. V shed 2 bases and J shed 2 bases, with 13 bases lying between them. Germline CDR1 is MNHEY and CDR2 is SVGAGI. Assay used: immunoSEQ multiplex PCR; TCRdb lists only in-frame clones, some missing. Of about 72,000 clones listed, less than 95% are singletons. This receptor was obtained from a human donor in good health. The chain carries TRBV6-5 and TRBJ2-7; TRBD2 might be the D (5 bases). The sample comprised CD8+ T cells sorted from blood. The CDR3 region is CASSYDYPGPYEQYF. CDR3 nucleotides: TGTGCCAGCAGTTACGACTACCCGGGCCCCTACGAGCAGTACTTC.